This T cell receptor (beta chain) was sequenced in a study of human T cells and chemical hapten exposure (TCRdb year 2021). About the study as a whole: For sensitization, 2% DPC in acetone was applied to an approximately 2 cm by approximately 2 cm area of upper inner arm skin. Throughout the approximately 24-week study period, patients were also given weekly therapeutic DPC doses on the scalp. Patch tests used Finn chambers with 0.01% DPC on the upper back, scored after 6 days by International Contact Dermatitis Research Group standards. The mostly female patient cohort included alopecia areata with under or over 50% scalp involvement, alopecia totalis and alopecia universalis. Libraries were pooled for sequencing, and variation in per-sample TCR yields was attributed mainly to small differences in library volumes within the pool. Peripheral blood TCR repertoire changes were tracked in vivo in alopecia patients during primary and secondary sensitization to the hapten diphenylcyclopropenone (DPC). Blood was sampled from patients pre-sensitization (week 0) and at 2, 6 and about 24 weeks after DPC sensitization. Nearly 30 alopecia patients gave blood for TCR sequencing at one to four time points (pre-sensitization, 2, 6 and 24 weeks). The investigation overall reported the following: Alopecia, a presumed autoimmune disease, was present in all patients, so the immune response of the patients might differ from that of healthy individuals. After repeated subsampling, changes were observed in the strength of the expansion versus patch-test correlation and in the threshold at which the correlation became significant. DPC sensitization did not change how many TCRs were above 1 in 1000 frequency, and no evidence was found of alterations in global repertoire structure. Patch test score correlated positively with the number of PT1 expanded TCRs, reaching significance at thresholds 8, 16 and 32 but not at 4. Expanded TCRs formed significantly more large CDR3 similarity clusters than pre-sensitization or healthy control sets, consistent with antigen-driven responses.

Worth noting for this clonotype: The antigen it binds to is not known. Base quality data are lacking; no much larger clone is found one base away.

The library was prepared using RACE. The instrument given in TCRdb is NextSeq 500. During library preparation, unique molecular identifiers were attached to individual cDNA molecules so that TCRs could be counted quantitatively and reproducibly. For every blood RNA sample, sequencing covered both the TCR alpha and TCR beta chains. The authors' pipeline ran thus. The median number of TCRs per sample was 85,000 to 100,000, ranging from roughly 23,224 to 690,600. The Decombinator software suite was used to annotate the V, J and CDR3 of the TCR reads. Every sample was subsampled to the same number of TCRs (28,000) for the PS versus PT1 abundance plots. Expanded TCRs were defined as absent before sensitization and observed at least eight times at the 2-week time point. The public reads were run again by TCRdb, first through fastp at Q25 and then through MiXCR, and only productive beta chains were kept. CDR3 protein duplicates are merged, each entry listing the most common genes and DNA. TCRdb, rather than the study authors, made the V and J calls. Recorded for this sample are around 340,000 distinct CDR3 sequences; 6% to 8.5% of them occurred a single time. The ten largest clones add up to 8.4% of the sample.

According to the study, the label for this sample's time point signals: patch test 1, 2 weeks after DPC sensitization. The label giving this sample's treatment or condition can be read as: therapeutic diphenylcyclopropenone sensitization with weekly scalp DPC. At each patch-test visit, blood was drawn before the patch test was applied. Patients were eligible if aged 18 to 70, diagnosed with alopecia and judged suitable for DPC therapy, and pregnant patients were excluded. Total RNA was extracted from unfractionated whole blood collected in Tempus Blood RNA tubes. The germline V gene (reference sequence) yields DFQATT for CDR1 and SNEGSKA for CDR2. From the cysteine up to the phenylalanine, the CDR3 has a length of 11 residues. Only the CDR3 DNA stays, 33 bases, in frame from base 1. A distance of 9 bases separates the germline ends of V and J, which lose 6 bases and 6 bases respectively.

The TCR originated in a young woman with alopecia areata. Some clones in this sample may be carry-over from other donors' samples. The sample here was whole blood, taken in connection with sensitization to the hapten diphenylcyclopropenone (DPC). This receptor chain uses TRBV20-1 and TRBJ1-3, with no confident D gene call. The sequenced DNA is TGCAGTGCCGAGACGGAAAACACCATATATTTT. This sequence encodes CSAETENTIYF.